This T cell receptor (beta chain) was identified in a study of monozygotic twins with inflammatory bowel disease. This CDR3 has 13 amino acids. Looked up from germline, CDR1 is LGHNA and CDR2 is YSLEER. Study results and limitations: Twins classed as concordant or discordant showed no difference in repertoire similarity, possibly from limited power.

TCRdb reprocessed the 5' RACE reads; each CDR3 protein has one entry and no DNA is given. This sample's clone table lists roughly 320,000 distinct CDR3 sequences. As to this clonotype: Its antigen remains unknown.

This rearrangement joins TRBV4-3 to TRBJ1-2. Sequencing input: blood. The sequence was collected from a human donor with ulcerative colitis or Crohn's disease, or a healthy co-twin of an affected twin (not recorded which). The CDR3 reads CASSPWSDYGYTF.